These 30 T cell receptor beta chains came from one sample sequenced in a study of blood T cell repertoires in COVID-19. Method: immunoSEQ multiplex PCR; TCRdb's copy keeps in-frame clones and lacks some. The table lists around 150,000 clones, around 82% of them singletons. The sequencing input was peripheral blood. The receptors stem from a woman in her thirties or forties with COVID-19, enrolled during active disease.

This CDR3 is CASSGAEEETQYF. CDR3 DNA sequence: TGTGCCAGCTCCGGAGCGGAAGAAGAGACCCAGTACTTC. The gene calls are TRBV18 and TRBJ2-5, with a weak D call TRBD2 (5 bases). The CDR3 covers 13 residues. Germline-derived CDR1 and CDR2 are KGHSH and LQKENI. Between the trimmed V and J ends, which lost 6 bases and 3 bases, there was a span of 11 bases.

This chain links TRBV29-1 with TRBJ1-2; 11 positions agree with TRBD1. The CDR3 contains 12 residues. V trimming: 7 bases; J trimming: 6 bases; junction bases outside the gene matches: 4. Germline CDR1 SQVTM, CDR2 ANQGSEA. The CDR3 region is CSAGQGADGYTF. In DNA, the CDR3 is TGCAGCGCAGGACAGGGGGCTGATGGCTACACCTTC.

V gene TRBV30 combines with J gene TRBJ1-2, with 9 positions matching TRBD1. The CDR3 contains 13 residues. Trimming took 4 bases from V and 6 from J; bases not matched to a gene: 6. Per the germline V gene, CDR1 is GTSNPN and CDR2 is SVGIG (reference sequence). DNA for the CDR3: TGTGCCTGGACCATACAGGGGGCCGATGGCTACACCTTC. As protein: CAWTIQGADGYTF.

This chain uses TRBV28 with TRBJ2-1; TRBD2 might be the D (5 bases). Trimming left V 3 bases short and J 6 bases short, with 12 bases between. Germline V CDR1 and CDR2: MDHEN, SYDVKM. The CDR3 has 14 residues. The CDR3 region has the DNA TGTGCCAGCAGTTTCGGGATTATAACCAATGAGCAGTTCTTC. Amino acids: CASSFGIITNEQFF.

The rearrangement uses TRBV7-2 and TRBJ2-1, with D perhaps matching TRBD1 (6 bases). The CDR3 totals 16 residues. Germline loops: CDR1 SGHTA, CDR2 FQGNSA. Trimming stripped 4 bases from V and 6 bases from J, with 19 bases between. This CDR3 reads CASSSPDRRPGNEQFF. For the CDR3, the DNA is TGTGCCAGCAGCTCTCCAGACAGGCGACCCGGCAATGAGCAGTTCTTC.

J is TRBJ2-1 and V is TRBV18, with D possibly being TRBD2 (6 bases). Germline loops: CDR1 KGHSH, CDR2 LQKENI. The CDR3 spans 19 residues. V lost 0 bases and J 4 bases, leaving 22 bases between the germline ends. The CDR3 loop is CASSPPIGTAHTVYNEQFF. The CDR3 region has the DNA TGTGCCAGCTCACCACCGATCGGGACTGCTCACACGGTATACAATGAGCAGTTCTTC. The variable domain in full, with the rest retrieved from reference TRBV18 and TRBJ2-1, is NAGVMQNPRHLVRRRGQEARLRCSPMKGHSHVYWYRQLPEEGLKFMVYLQKENIIDESGMPKERFSAEFPKEGPSILRIQQVVRGDSAAYFCASSPPIGTAHTVYNEQFFGPGTRLTVL.

This sequence joins TRBV12-3 or TRBV12-4 and TRBJ2-1; the D gene is possibly TRBD1 (5 bases). V was trimmed by 2 bases and J by 9 bases, leaving 11 bases between them. CDR3 length: 13 amino acids. The CDR3 DNA is TGTGCCAGCAGTTTAATAAGGGGCGGTGAGCAGTTCTTC. It codes for CASSLIRGGEQFF.

This clone was seen a single time. This chain uses TRBV18 with TRBJ1-4; D gene unclear. V lost 5 bases to trimming and J lost 7 bases, with 11 bases between them. In germline, CDR1 is KGHSH, CDR2 LQKENI. This CDR3 is built from 13 residues. The CDR3 sequence is CASSAQRSEKLFF. The CDR3, as DNA: TGTGCCAGCTCAGCACAGAGAAGTGAAAAACTGTTTTTT.

The chain is built from TRBV27 and TRBJ1-6; maybe TRBD1 (5 bases). This CDR3 contains 13 residues. CDR1 is MNHEY and CDR2 is SMNVEV in the germline V gene (reference sequence). Trimming stripped 4 bases from V and 9 bases from J, with 10 bases between. In DNA, the CDR3 is TGTGCCAGCAGTTCACGGGGGTTTTCACCCCTCCACTTT. Translating it yields CASSSRGFSPLHF.

The chain links TRBV12-3 or TRBV12-4 to TRBJ2-3; D not resolved. There are 12 residues in the CDR3. V was trimmed by 4 bases and J by 5 bases, leaving 7 bases between them. In DNA, the CDR3 is TGTGCCAGCAGTTCCACAAGAGATACGCAGTATTTT. This translates into CASSSTRDTQYF.

CDR3 loop: CASSEVWGAGEKLFF. CDR3 nucleotides: TGTGCCAGCAGTGAAGTGTGGGGCGCAGGTGAAAAACTGTTTTTT. The chain uses TRBV6-1 and TRBJ1-4; possibly TRBD1 for D (5 bases). Germline CDR1 is MNHNS and CDR2 is SASEGT. Deletions cut 1 base from V and 7 bases from J, with 13 bases between. CDR3 size: 15 residues.

In regard to this clone: This is likely a read error, given that the CDR3 carries no conserved phenylalanine or tryptophan at its end. The limits of the CDR3 on the DNA are not certain, so only TCRdb's listed CDR3 is given. The chain uses TRBV2 and TRBJ2-7; the tabulated D call, TRBD2, remains unverified against the DNA. The germline V gene encodes CDR1 SNHLY and CDR2 FYNNEI. The CDR3 spans 11 residues, counting both ends. The CDR3 loop reads CASISGAGTSS.

Here the CDR3 DNA reads TGTGCCAGCAGGATGGGAGGGGGAGTTTATGATGGCTACACCTTC. It is translated as CASRMGGGVYDGYTF. The chain employs TRBV7-8 and TRBJ1-2, with D perhaps TRBD1 (6 bases). The CDR3 has 15 amino acids. CDR1 is SGHVS and CDR2 is FQNEAQ in the germline V gene. The V end lost 6 bases, the J end lost 6 bases, and 20 bases lay between the germline ends.

The genes are TRBV19 and TRBJ2-1; 11 positions match TRBD1. Losses at the gene ends were 1 base for V and 7 bases for J; bases not matched to a gene: 12. CDR3 length: 18 residues. Germline V gives CDR1 LNHDA, CDR2 SQIVND (reference sequence). The CDR3 DNA is TGTGCCAGTAGTATAGTCGGTTGGAAGGACAGGGGGCGGAATGAGCAGTTCTTC. This translates into CASSIVGWKDRGRNEQFF.

The chain is built from TRBV6-4 and TRBJ2-1; 8 bases align to TRBD2. This CDR3 has 16 residues. J gave up 7 bases and V 4 bases, and 12 bases lay outside the gene matches. CDR1 is MRHNA and CDR2 is SNTAGT in the germline V gene. The CDR3 spells CASSAGTRGVLNEQFF. The CDR3 coding sequence is TGTGCCAGCAGTGCGGGGACTAGAGGGGTCCTAAATGAGCAGTTCTTC.

This sequence joins TRBV15 and TRBJ2-3, with a tentative D call TRBD2 (6 bases). This CDR3 comprises 13 residues. Between the trimmed V and J ends, which lost 7 bases and 4 bases, there was a span of 12 bases. Per germline, CDR1 LNHNV and CDR2 YYDKDF (reference sequence). CDR3 sequence: CATTFGSADTQYF. For the CDR3, the DNA is TGTGCCACCACCTTCGGGAGCGCAGATACGCAGTATTTT. The complete variable domain, with remaining parts taken from reference TRBV15 and TRBJ2-3, reads DAMVIQNPRYQVTQFGKPVTLSCSQTLNHNVMYWYQQKSSQAPKLLFHYYDKDFNNEADTPDNFQSRRPNTSFCFLDIRSPGLGDTAMYLCATTFGSADTQYFGPGTRLTVL.

V and J are TRBV28 and TRBJ2-7; tentative D call: TRBD2 (5 bases). The CDR3 contains 14 residues. CDR1 and CDR2 from the germline V gene are MDHEN and SYDVKM. V lost 3 bases to trimming and J lost 0 bases, with 9 bases between them. The CDR3 loop reads CASSFNRGSYEQYF. In nucleotides, the CDR3 is TGTGCCAGCAGTTTTAACCGGGGCTCCTACGAGCAGTACTTC.

The chain is built from TRBV19 and TRBJ2-1; unclear D gene. This CDR3 has 14 amino acids. Germline V CDR1 and CDR2: LNHDA, SQIVND (reference sequence). Trimming took 3 bases from V and 1 from J, leaving 7 bases between them. CDR3 nucleotides: TGTGCCAGTAGTATCCCGGTATCCTACAATGAGCAGTTCTTC. Translated, it gives CASSIPVSYNEQFF. Drawing the rest from reference TRBV19 and TRBJ2-1, the complete variable domain is DGGITQSPKYLFRKEGQNVTLSCEQNLNHDAMYWYRQDPGQGLRLIYYSQIVNDFQKGDIAEGYSVSREKKESFPLTVTSAQKNPTAFYLCASSIPVSYNEQFFGPGTRLTVL.

The chain employs TRBV7-9 and TRBJ2-7; 7 bases agree with TRBD1. The CDR3 is 14 amino acids. V lost 8 bases, J lost 6 bases, and 13 bases stayed unmatched. Germline V lookup: CDR1 SEHNR, CDR2 FQNEAQ (reference sequence). CDR3 DNA sequence: TGTGCCAGCGGAAAGACAGGGACCGCGGGCGAGCAGTACGTC. Amino acids: CASGKTGTAGEQYV.

This chain links TRBV6-5 with TRBJ2-3, with D perhaps TRBD1 (5 bases). With 10 bases removed from V and 8 bases from J, the gap between germline ends came to 19 bases. CDR1 and CDR2 from the germline V gene are MNHEY and SVGAGI. This CDR3 has 13 amino acids. CDR3 amino acids: CANPQGIWGTQYF. CDR3 nucleotide sequence: TGTGCCAATCCCCAGGGAATATGGGGTACGCAGTATTTT.

This chain uses TRBV6-4 with TRBJ2-3; the match to TRBD2 covers 10 bases. The ends lost 5 bases at V and 0 bases at J; junction bases unmatched: 5. Per the germline V gene, CDR1 is MRHNA and CDR2 is SNTAGT. The CDR3 sequence is 16 residues long. CDR3: CASSSGAGGSTDTQYF. CDR3 nucleotides: TGTGCCAGCAGTTCGGGAGCGGGGGGGAGCACAGATACGCAGTATTTT.

The chain recombines TRBV9 with TRBJ2-1; 8 bases match TRBD2. CDR1 SGDLS and CDR2 YYNGEE come from the germline V gene. The V and J ends lost 4 bases and 7 bases, in that order; junction bases with no gene match: 10. This CDR3 has 15 amino acids. The CDR3 region is CASSNSGSGYNEQFF. The CDR3 DNA reads as TGTGCCAGCAGCAACAGCGGGAGCGGTTATAATGAGCAGTTCTTC.

This clone was counted once. The chain recombines TRBV20-1 with TRBJ2-5, with TRBD1 as a possible D gene (5 bases). The length of the CDR3 is 10 residues. The germline V and J ends were trimmed by 7 bases and 4 bases, with 7 bases remaining between them. The germline V gene has CDR1 DFQATT and CDR2 SNEGSKA (reference sequence). The CDR3: CSGQGETQYF. Here the CDR3 DNA reads TGCAGTGGCCAGGGAGAGACCCAGTACTTC.

The chain recombines TRBV2 with TRBJ2-5; the D gene is possibly TRBD2 (7 bases). The ends were cut back, 7 bases at V and 0 bases at J, with 15 bases in the middle. There are 15 residues in the CDR3. Looked up from germline, CDR1 is SNHLY and CDR2 is FYNNEI. The CDR3 sequence: CASKQGGTNQETQYF. The CDR3 region has the DNA TGTGCCAGCAAACAGGGCGGGACTAACCAAGAGACCCAGTACTTC.

This chain links TRBV12-3 or TRBV12-4 with TRBJ1-2; tentatively, D is TRBD1 (5 bases). This CDR3 contains 13 residues. V lost 8 bases to trimming and J lost 4 bases, with 14 bases between them. CDR3 coding DNA: TGTGCCAGCTTACCGGGGGGGGGCTATGGCTACACCTTC. It is translated as CASLPGGGYGYTF.

In this sample, this clone turned up a few times. The chain uses TRBV27 and TRBJ1-6; TRBD1 might be the D (5 bases). The germline V gene has CDR1 MNHEY and CDR2 SMNVEV (reference sequence). V lost 6 bases and J lost 9, with 9 bases in between. The CDR3 totals 12 residues. CDR3 coding DNA: TGTGCCAGCAGCAGGCAGGGTTCACCCCTCCACTTT. Its protein product is CASSRQGSPLHF.

This CDR3 is CASSLDPGGVYNEQFF. The CDR3 DNA sequence: TGTGCCAGCAGCTTGGATCCGGGGGGAGTATACAATGAGCAGTTCTTC. J is TRBJ2-1 and V is TRBV5-4; 7 nucleotides line up with TRBD2. The CDR3 length is 16 residues. Looked up from germline, CDR1 is SGHNT and CDR2 is YYREEE (reference sequence). The V and J ends lost 0 bases and 4 bases, in that order; junction bases with no gene match: 7.

This chain joins TRBV18 and TRBJ1-5; 10 bases match TRBD1. This CDR3 has 16 residues. The ends lost 3 bases at V and 4 bases at J; junction bases unmatched: 6. The germline CDR1 and CDR2 sequences are KGHSH and LQKENI. CDR3 DNA sequence: TGTGCCAGCTCACCCTTGGACAGGGGGAGGAATCAGCCCCAGCATTTT. This codes for CASSPLDRGRNQPQHF.

This chain connects TRBV2 to TRBJ2-2, with TRBD1 as a possible D gene (6 bases). This CDR3 spans 17 amino acids. V was clipped by 5 bases and J by 7 bases, with 23 bases between them. Germline CDR1 is SNHLY and CDR2 is FYNNEI. CDR3 coding DNA: TGTGCCAGCAGTTTTCCCGGGACACGGACTTTAAACGGGGAGCTGTTTTTT. Translated, it gives CASSFPGTRTLNGELFF.

This clone was seen only once. This chain uses TRBV4-1 with TRBJ1-5, with 7 bases that match TRBD1. The V gene end was trimmed by 4 bases and the J gene end by 0 bases; junction bases not matched to a gene: 6. CDR3 length: 16 residues. The germline gives CDR1 MGHRA, CDR2 YSYEKL. The CDR3 here is CASSPGQVYSNQPQHF. The CDR3 nucleotides read TGCGCCAGCAGCCCAGGACAGGTCTATAGCAATCAGCCCCAGCATTTT.